One and the same sample provided the 27 T cell receptor beta chains below, sequenced in a study of blood T cell repertoires in COVID-19. Clones were sequenced by immunoSEQ multiplex PCR, and TCRdb holds only the in-frame ones, with some missing. Among 100,000 to 140,000 clones listed, about four fifths were seen once. Material: peripheral blood. The receptor set was obtained from a human donor in a cohort sampled during active COVID-19.

This chain uses TRBV28 with TRBJ2-2, with D hard to call. Germline V gives CDR1 MDHEN, CDR2 SYDVKM. The V and J ends lost 7 bases and 0 bases respectively, with 18 bases between them. The CDR3 sequence is 17 residues long. The CDR3 loop reads CASTPGPTFANTGELFF. As DNA, the CDR3 is TGTGCCAGCACCCCGGGTCCAACGTTCGCGAACACCGGGGAGCTGTTTTTT. The variable domain in full, with the rest retrieved from reference TRBV28 and TRBJ2-2, is DVKVTQSSRYLVKRTGEKVFLECVQDMDHENMFWYRQDPGLGLRLIYFSYDVKMKEKGDIPEGYSVSREKKERFSLILESASTNQTSMYLCASTPGPTFANTGELFFGEGSRLTVL.

J is TRBJ2-1 and V is TRBV24-1; D possibly corresponds to TRBD2 (6 bases). The CDR3 runs to 16 residues. From germline, CDR1 is KGHDR and CDR2 SFDVKD. With 4 bases removed from V and 10 bases from J, the gap between germline ends came to 22 bases. The CDR3 region has the DNA TGTGCCACCAGTGAGTCCGGGACCGGAGGGCTAGAAGAGCAGTTCTTC. Amino acid sequence: CATSESGTGGLEEQFF.

This clone was counted a few times. The chain uses TRBV20-1 and TRBJ1-1, with D possibly being TRBD1 (5 bases). The CDR3 is 13 amino acids. The germline CDR1 and CDR2 sequences are DFQATT and SNEGSKA (reference sequence). Trimming took off 6 bases at V and 1 base at J, with 12 bases between the two ends. The CDR3 DNA follows: TGCAGTGCAAGTTCCAGGGAGAACACTGAAGCTTTCTTT. This codes for CSASSRENTEAFF.

The chain joins TRBV10-3 to TRBJ2-1, with TRBD2 identical over 15 bases. V shed 5 bases, J shed 2 bases, and the junction held 7 bases outside the gene matches. The CDR3 is made up of 18 amino acids. Looked up from germline, CDR1 is ENHRY and CDR2 is SYGVKD. The CDR3 spells CAISTGTSGGSAYNEQFF. The CDR3 nucleotides read TGTGCCATCAGTACCGGGACTAGCGGGGGGTCAGCCTACAATGAGCAGTTCTTC.

The rearrangement links TRBV7-2 to TRBJ2-2; a weak D match, TRBD1 (5 bases). CDR1 and CDR2 (germline): SGHTA, FQGNSA. Trimming removed 0 bases from V and 4 bases from J, with 9 bases in between. The CDR3 is made up of 15 amino acids. The CDR3 coding sequence is TGTGCCAGCAGCTTAGCGGGGCCGTCCACCGGGGAGCTGTTTTTT. Its protein is CASSLAGPSTGELFF.

The chain couples TRBV5-1 to TRBJ1-4; perhaps TRBD1 as D (5 bases). The germline V gene encodes CDR1 SGHRS and CDR2 YFSETQ. The CDR3 runs 17 residues. Trimming took 0 bases from V and 5 from J, leaving 17 bases between them. Here the CDR3 DNA reads TGCGCCAGCAGCTTGGGCGGGACCGGGACGGAAAATGAAAAACTGTTTTTT. It translates to CASSLGGTGTENEKLFF.

The chain is built from TRBV28 and TRBJ1-1; 7 nucleotides match TRBD1. The CDR3 runs to 14 residues. Looked up from germline, CDR1 is MDHEN and CDR2 is SYDVKM. The J segment lost 1 base and the V segment lost 5 bases, leaving 4 bases of the junction unmatched. CDR3 sequence reads: CASSNNRGNTEAFF. The CDR3 DNA reads as TGTGCCAGCAGTAACAACAGGGGGAACACTGAAGCTTTCTTT.

The rearrangement uses TRBV2 and TRBJ2-3, with TRBD2 matching over 8 bases. The CDR3 is 16 amino acids. V gave up 3 bases and J gave up 1 base; unmatched junction bases: 6. Germline V gene data show CDR1 as SNHLY and CDR2 as FYNNEI. Here the CDR3 reads CASSDFAGGGTDTQYF. In DNA, the CDR3 is TGTGCCAGCAGTGATTTTGCGGGAGGAGGCACAGATACGCAGTATTTT.

CDR3 loop: CASSKNTGEAYNEQFF. DNA of the CDR3: TGTGCCAGCAGCAAAAATACAGGAGAGGCCTACAATGAGCAGTTCTTC. The chain carries TRBV7-3 and TRBJ2-1, with D possibly TRBD1 on 5 matching bases. The length of the CDR3 is 16 residues. Trimming left V 5 bases short and J 2 bases short, with 16 bases between. Germline V CDR1 and CDR2: SGHTA, FQGTGA.

The CDR3 DNA is TGTGCCAGTAGCCAGGGAGGCACCCTACAAGAGACCCAGTACTTC. Residues: CASSQGGTLQETQYF. The V and J genes are TRBV19 and TRBJ2-5; TRBD2 is a possible D gene (6 bases). Trimming took 6 bases from V and 2 from J, leaving 16 bases between them. Germline lookup yields CDR1 LNHDA and CDR2 SQIVND (reference sequence). This CDR3 region has 15 residues.

This clone showed up just once. This chain connects TRBV19 to TRBJ2-7; 8 bases match TRBD1. The V gene end was trimmed by 3 bases and the J gene end by 4 bases; junction bases not matched to a gene: 14. This CDR3 comprises 17 residues. Germline assignment: CDR1 LNHDA and CDR2 SQIVND (reference sequence). The CDR3 DNA reads as TGTGCCAGTAGTATTTCGGTGTCGGGGACAGGCGATTACGAGCAGTACTTC. Protein: CASSISVSGTGDYEQYF.

The rearrangement links TRBV30 to TRBJ2-2; no clear D gene. CDR1 is GTSNPN, CDR2 SVGIG, per germline (reference sequence). Trimming cost V 1 base and J 5 bases, with 5 bases left between them. The CDR3 extends over 12 amino acids. In DNA, the CDR3 is TGTGCCTGGAGTGGAGGTACCGGGGAGCTGTTTTTT. Its translation is CAWSGGTGELFF.

The rearrangement uses TRBV7-9 and TRBJ1-2; 7 positions match TRBD1. CDR1 SEHNR and CDR2 FQNEAQ come from the germline V gene (reference sequence). Unmatched junction bases numbered 14, after V lost 4 bases and J lost 6 bases. This CDR3 is built from 16 residues. CDR3 DNA: TGTGCCAGCAGCTCCCCGGGACAGAATACCTTAGATGGCTACACCTTC. Amino acids: CASSSPGQNTLDGYTF.

This chain connects TRBV27 to TRBJ2-2, with TRBD2 matching 10 bases. Germline loops: CDR1 MNHEY, CDR2 SMNVEV (reference sequence). Trimming removed 4 bases from V and 0 bases from J; junction bases left unmatched: 8. The length of the CDR3 is 18 residues. CDR3 DNA sequence: TGTGCCAGCAGTTGGGTAGCGGGAGGCAACCCGAACACCGGGGAGCTGTTTTTT. Its translation: CASSWVAGGNPNTGELFF.

The CDR3 DNA follows: TGCAGTGCTAGTGGGGCTACCCCAATCTACAATGAGCAGTTCTTC. As protein: CSASGATPIYNEQFF. This sequence joins TRBV20-1 and TRBJ2-1; tentative D call: TRBD1 (5 bases). The ends were cut back, 3 bases at V and 3 bases at J, with 15 bases in the middle. CDR3 length equals 15 residues. CDR1 and CDR2 from the germline V gene are DFQATT and SNEGSKA (reference sequence).

The chain links TRBV10-3 to TRBJ2-1; possibly TRBD1 for D (5 bases). The CDR3 runs 13 residues. The V gene's germline CDR1 is ENHRY and CDR2 SYGVKD. V was pared by 2 bases and J by 9 bases, with 11 bases between. The CDR3 region is CAISEVRGLEQFF. The CDR3 DNA is TGTGCCATCAGTGAGGTTAGGGGTCTTGAGCAGTTCTTC.

The chain carries TRBV5-4 and TRBJ2-6, with 11 positions matching TRBD1. The CDR3 has 19 amino acids. With V trimmed by 0 bases and J by 0 bases, 5 bases remained unmatched. Germline-derived CDR1 and CDR2 are SGHNT and YYREEE (reference sequence). CDR3 sequence: CASSLGGTGGYSGANVLTF. The DNA of the CDR3 is TGTGCCAGCAGCTTGGGGGGGACAGGGGGTTACTCTGGGGCCAACGTCCTGACTTTC.

The gene calls are TRBV7-3 and TRBJ2-3, with 7 bases matching TRBD2. The CDR3 contains 14 residues. CDR1 and CDR2 from the germline V gene are SGHTA and FQGTGA. J lost 2 bases, V lost 2 bases, and 1 base had no gene match. CDR3 sequence reads: CASSLAGVTDTQYF. CDR3 coding DNA: TGTGCCAGCAGCTTAGCGGGAGTCACAGATACGCAGTATTTT. The full variable domain, rest sourced from reference TRBV7-3 and TRBJ2-3, is GAGVSQTPSNKVTEKGKYVELRCDPISGHTALYWYRQSLGQGPEFLIYFQGTGAADDSGLPNDRFFAVRPEGSVSTLKIQRTERGDSAVYLCASSLAGVTDTQYFGPGTRLTVL.

This chain joins TRBV9 and TRBJ2-1, with 10 bases matching TRBD2. V dropped 0 bases and J dropped 7; count of bases not matched to a gene: 13. The V gene's germline CDR1 is SGDLS and CDR2 YYNGEE. The CDR3 consists of 18 residues. The CDR3 here is CASSVGRLAGGIRNEQFF. The CDR3 DNA is TGTGCCAGCAGCGTAGGGCGACTAGCGGGTGGAATAAGGAATGAGCAGTTCTTC.

This chain links TRBV19 with TRBJ2-3; D remains ambiguous. Between the trimmed V and J ends, which lost 1 base and 2 bases, there was a span of 4 bases. This CDR3 contains 13 residues. CDR1 LNHDA and CDR2 SQIVND come from the germline V gene (reference sequence). The CDR3 DNA is TGTGCCAGTAGTATAGGTTACACAGATACGCAGTATTTT. It translates to CASSIGYTDTQYF.

This clone was detected a few times. V and J are TRBV29-1 and TRBJ2-7, with TRBD1 matching over 7 bases. Germline CDR1 is SQVTM and CDR2 is ANQGSEA. This CDR3 spans 13 amino acids. Trimming at V came to 6 bases and at J to 0 bases, leaving 5 bases not matched to a gene. CDR3 nucleotide sequence: TGCAGCGTCCGGACAGGTAGCTCCTACGAGCAGTACGTC. Translated, it gives CSVRTGSSYEQYV.

This rearrangement joins TRBV6-5 to TRBJ2-7; perhaps TRBD2 as D (8 bases). In germline, CDR1 is MNHEY, CDR2 SVGAGI. V gave up 5 bases and J gave up 7 bases, with 18 bases separating them. This CDR3 is 14 amino acids long. The CDR3 nucleotides are TGTGCCAGCAGTCGGGGGGGACAGATATCAGAGCAGTACTTC. Translation: CASSRGGQISEQYF.

This clone was observed a handful of times. The genes are TRBV5-1 and TRBJ2-2, with unresolved D. Trimming stripped 0 bases from V and 0 bases from J, with 6 bases between. The CDR3 covers 15 residues. CDR1 is SGHRS and CDR2 is YFSETQ in the germline V gene. CDR3 coding DNA: TGCGCCAGCAGCTTGGACAGCACGAACACCGGGGAGCTGTTTTTT. It codes for CASSLDSTNTGELFF. Filled out from reference TRBV5-1 and TRBJ2-2, the complete variable domain reads KAGVTQTPRYLIKTRGQQVTLSCSPISGHRSVSWYQQTPGQGLQFLFEYFSETQRNKGNFPGRFSGRQFSNSRSEMNVSTLELGDSALYLCASSLDSTNTGELFFGEGSRLTVL.

This sequence joins TRBV7-6 and TRBJ2-3; TRBD2 agrees at 9 bases. The CDR3 length is 17 residues. Germline assignment: CDR1 SGHVS and CDR2 FNYEAQ. The junction had 14 bases not matched to a gene; V was cut back by 6 bases and J by 4 bases. CDR3 amino acids: CASSLSGSGSRADTQYF. CDR3 in DNA: TGTGCCAGCAGTTTGTCGGGTAGCGGGAGTCGGGCAGATACGCAGTATTTT.

The rearrangement uses TRBV6-2 or TRBV6-3 and TRBJ2-4, with a possible D match to TRBD2 (5 bases). There are 15 residues in the CDR3. Germline CDR1 MNHEY, CDR2 SVGEGT. Trimming stripped 5 bases from V and 2 bases from J, with 13 bases between. The CDR3 reads CASSPAGVTKNIQYF. CDR3 in DNA: TGTGCCAGCAGTCCGGCCGGGGTAACCAAAAACATTCAGTACTTC.

The chain uses TRBV4-1 and TRBJ1-6; the D gene is possibly TRBD1 (5 bases). Germline loops: CDR1 MGHRA, CDR2 YSYEKL. The CDR3 is 15 amino acids. V was clipped by 0 bases and J by 10 bases, with 13 bases between them. In DNA form, the CDR3 reads TGCGCCAGCAGCCAAGATCCACAGGTGGGCTCACCCCTCCACTTT. Encoded protein: CASSQDPQVGSPLHF.

The CDR3 DNA reads as TGTGCCAGCAATCTACAGGGGGCAAGTGAAGCTTTCTTT. Residues: CASNLQGASEAFF. V and J are TRBV28 and TRBJ1-1; 9 nucleotides agree with TRBD1. The ends lost 7 bases at V and 7 bases at J; junction bases unmatched: 7. The germline CDR1 and CDR2 sequences are MDHEN and SYDVKM. The CDR3 covers 13 residues.